The rows below give T cell receptor beta chains drawn from one sample of a study of T cells after posttransplantation cyclophosphamide. Produced via immunoSEQ multiplex PCR; TCRdb's table is partial and in-frame only. This table holds 9,500 to 10,000 clones, 95% to 98% found once. The sequenced sample consisted of naive CD4+ T cells sorted from PBMCs. The receptors shown here come from a woman aged 60 to 75 in good health, CMV-negative, and a related stem cell transplant donor. Each CDR3 is given with its conserved first and last residue. The D gene is left open where the match is weak. The listing skips clone size in some rows; elsewhere it reads once, few, many or a size class.

CDR3 DNA: TGTGCCAGCAGCCCACTGAGACAGGGAAATTCACCCCTCCACTTT
CDR3 protein: CASSPLRQGNSPLHF
clone size: -
J gene: TRBJ1-6
V gene: TRBV7-9
D gene: TRBD1

CDR3 DNA: TGCGCCAGCAGCTTGGTTCAGTTTGGCACGCGGTTCTTT
CDR3 protein: CASSLVQFGTRFF
clone size: -
J gene: TRBJ1-1
V gene: TRBV5-1
D gene: -

CDR3 DNA: TGCGCCAGCAGCCATGGGACAGGCACCCCCCGGAACACTGAAGCTTTCTTT
CDR3 protein: CASSHGTGTPRNTEAFF
clone size: -
J gene: TRBJ1-1
V gene: TRBV4-3
D gene: TRBD1

CDR3 DNA: TGTGCCAGCAGCCGCCCCGGGGGGGTGGGCAATGAGCAGTTCTTC
CDR3 protein: CASSRPGGVGNEQFF
clone size: -
J gene: TRBJ2-1
V gene: TRBV11-2
D gene: TRBD2

CDR3 DNA: TGTGCCAGTAAAAAGGGGACAGCAACTAATGAAAAACTGTTTTTT
CDR3 protein: CASKKGTATNEKLFF
clone size: -
J gene: TRBJ1-4
V gene: TRBV19
D gene: TRBD1

CDR3 DNA: TGTGCCAGTAGTACAGCGCGGAACACTGAAGCTTTCTTT
CDR3 protein: CASSTARNTEAFF
clone size: -
J gene: TRBJ1-1
V gene: TRBV19
D gene: -

CDR3 DNA: TGTGCCTGGACCCGACAGGCGAAAAACGAGCAGTACTTC
CDR3 protein: CAWTRQAKNEQYF
clone size: -
J gene: TRBJ2-7
V gene: TRBV30
D gene: -

CDR3 DNA: TGTGCCAGCAGTGGGACAGGGAATTCCCCCCTCCACTTT
CDR3 protein: CASSGTGNSPLHF
clone size: -
J gene: TRBJ1-6
V gene: TRBV7-9
D gene: TRBD1

CDR3 DNA: TGCGCCAGCAGCCAAGATTGGCAGGGGAGGGACAATGAGCAGTTCTTC
CDR3 protein: CASSQDWQGRDNEQFF
clone size: -
J gene: TRBJ2-1
V gene: TRBV4-3
D gene: -

CDR3 DNA: TGCAGCGTTGCTACTCGACAGGGTGAATCTGGCTACACCTTC
CDR3 protein: CSVATRQGESGYTF
clone size: -
J gene: TRBJ1-2
V gene: TRBV29-1
D gene: TRBD1

CDR3 DNA: TGTGCCAGCAGCTTTACAGGGGCGCTGAACACTGAAGCTTTCTTT
CDR3 protein: CASSFTGALNTEAFF
clone size: -
J gene: TRBJ1-1
V gene: TRBV7-8
D gene: TRBD1

CDR3 DNA: TGCGCCAGCAGCTTTGTCAGCGGGGGCATCAATGAGCAGTTCTTC
CDR3 protein: CASSFVSGGINEQFF
clone size: -
J gene: TRBJ2-1
V gene: TRBV5-1
D gene: TRBD2

CDR3 DNA: TGTGCCAGCAGTCAATTAGACAGAGCCTACGGGCAGTACTTC
CDR3 protein: CASSQLDRAYGQYF
clone size: -
J gene: TRBJ2-7
V gene: TRBV6-1
D gene: -

CDR3 DNA: TGTGCCAGCAGCCGAATCCAGGGGCTCTACGAGCAGTACTTC
CDR3 protein: CASSRIQGLYEQYF
clone size: -
J gene: TRBJ2-7
V gene: TRBV11-2
D gene: -

CDR3 DNA: TGTGCCAGCAGTCCTAGCGGGGGGGCCTTGGGTGAGCAGTTCTTC
CDR3 protein: CASSPSGGALGEQFF
clone size: -
J gene: TRBJ2-1
V gene: TRBV7-2
D gene: TRBD2

CDR3 DNA: TGTGCCAGCAGGCAACTAGGACAGGTCCAAGAGACCCAGTACTTC
CDR3 protein: CASRQLGQVQETQYF
clone size: -
J gene: TRBJ2-5
V gene: TRBV6-5
D gene: TRBD1

CDR3 DNA: TGTGCCAGCAGGACAGGGGGCGGGTACGAGCAGTACTTC
CDR3 protein: CASRTGGGYEQYF
clone size: -
J gene: TRBJ2-7
V gene: TRBV28
D gene: TRBD1

CDR3 DNA: TGTGCCAGCAGTCGGACTAGCGGGGGATCCCCCGTGGGGGAGCAGTACTTC
CDR3 protein: CASSRTSGGSPVGEQYF
clone size: -
J gene: TRBJ2-7
V gene: TRBV7-2
D gene: TRBD2

CDR3 DNA: TGTGCCAGCGGCGGGATGCCCCAGCATTTT
CDR3 protein: CASGGMPQHF
clone size: -
J gene: TRBJ1-5
V gene: TRBV6-5
D gene: -

CDR3 DNA: TGTGCCAGTAGTATAGCAGCGGGAGTTAGTTCCTACAATGAGCAGTTCTTC
CDR3 protein: CASSIAAGVSSYNEQFF
clone size: -
J gene: TRBJ2-1
V gene: TRBV19
D gene: TRBD2

CDR3 DNA: TGTGCCAGCAGCTCGGACCCGGGACAGGGGGCTACCGGGGAGCTGTTTTTT
CDR3 protein: CASSSDPGQGATGELFF
clone size: once
J gene: TRBJ2-2
V gene: TRBV5-4
D gene: TRBD1

CDR3 DNA: TGTGCCAGCAGCCAAGTCCGGGAGACCCAGTACTTC
CDR3 protein: CASSQVRETQYF
clone size: -
J gene: TRBJ2-5
V gene: TRBV14
D gene: -

CDR3 DNA: TGTGCCAGCAGCTCGTACAGGGGTGAAAAACTGTTTTTT
CDR3 protein: CASSSYRGEKLFF
clone size: -
J gene: TRBJ1-4
V gene: TRBV5-4
D gene: TRBD1

CDR3 DNA: TGTGCCAGCACAGATAGCAATCAGCCCCAGCATTTT
CDR3 protein: CASTDSNQPQHF
clone size: -
J gene: TRBJ1-5
V gene: TRBV28
D gene: -

CDR3 DNA: TGTGCCAGCAGCTTCAACCGACAGGGGTGGTTGTACGAGCAGTACTTC
CDR3 protein: CASSFNRQGWLYEQYF
clone size: -
J gene: TRBJ2-7
V gene: TRBV7-3
D gene: TRBD1

CDR3 DNA: TGTGCCAGTAGTACCCTCGGGGGCACTGAAGCTTTCTTT
CDR3 protein: CASSTLGGTEAFF
clone size: -
J gene: TRBJ1-1
V gene: TRBV19
D gene: -

CDR3 DNA: TGTGCCAGCAGCGTCGGTAGCTCTGGAAACACCATATATTTT
CDR3 protein: CASSVGSSGNTIYF
clone size: -
J gene: TRBJ1-3
V gene: TRBV9
D gene: -

CDR3 DNA: TGTGCCACCCGAGTTCAGGGGGCGGTAAGCAATCAGCCCCAGCATTTT
CDR3 protein: CATRVQGAVSNQPQHF
clone size: -
J gene: TRBJ1-5
V gene: TRBV19
D gene: TRBD1

CDR3 DNA: TGTGCCAGCTCACCAGGGACTAGCGGCACCTACGAGCAGTACTTC
CDR3 protein: CASSPGTSGTYEQYF
clone size: -
J gene: TRBJ2-7
V gene: TRBV18
D gene: TRBD2

CDR3 DNA: TGTGCCAGTAGTATACCCCCCAAGGGGTACAATGAGCAGTTCTTC
CDR3 protein: CASSIPPKGYNEQFF
clone size: -
J gene: TRBJ2-1
V gene: TRBV19
D gene: -

CDR3 DNA: TGTGCCAGTAGTATCCCTCGACTAGCGGGAGGGGATGAGCAGTTCTTC
CDR3 protein: CASSIPRLAGGDEQFF
clone size: -
J gene: TRBJ2-1
V gene: TRBV19
D gene: TRBD2

CDR3 DNA: TGTGCCAGCAGTTCAGGAAGGCTAGCGTCCGGGGAGCTGTTTTTT
CDR3 protein: CASSSGRLASGELFF
clone size: -
J gene: TRBJ2-2
V gene: TRBV13
D gene: -

CDR3 DNA: TGTGCCAGCAGCTCTCTTCTGGGACAGGGCCATTCACCCCTCCACTTT
CDR3 protein: CASSSLLGQGHSPLHF
clone size: -
J gene: TRBJ1-6
V gene: TRBV28
D gene: TRBD1

CDR3 DNA: TGTGCCGCTGGGAGGGGATACAATGAGCAGTTCTTC
CDR3 protein: CAAGRGYNEQFF
clone size: -
J gene: TRBJ2-1
V gene: TRBV28
D gene: TRBD2

CDR3 DNA: TGCGCCAGCAGCTTATTGTCTAGCGCACGGACAGATACGCAGTATTTT
CDR3 protein: CASSLLSSARTDTQYF
clone size: once
J gene: TRBJ2-3
V gene: TRBV5-1
D gene: -

CDR3 DNA: TGCGCCTACCCAGAACACCCTTATGGAAACACCATATATTTT
CDR3 protein: CAYPEHPYGNTIYF
clone size: -
J gene: TRBJ1-3
V gene: TRBV23-1
D gene: -

CDR3 DNA: TGCGCCAGCAGCCCTTGGACAGCAGCGGATGAAAAACTGTTTTTT
CDR3 protein: CASSPWTAADEKLFF
clone size: -
J gene: TRBJ1-4
V gene: TRBV4-3
D gene: -

CDR3 DNA: TGTGCCAGTAGTATAGCCCTGACTGCCTACGAGCAGTACTTC
CDR3 protein: CASSIALTAYEQYF
clone size: -
J gene: TRBJ2-7
V gene: TRBV19
D gene: -

CDR3 DNA: TGCAGTGCTATATTAGTTGAAAAACTGTTTTTT
CDR3 protein: CSAILVEKLFF
clone size: -
J gene: TRBJ1-4
V gene: TRBV20-1
D gene: -

CDR3 DNA: TGTGCCAGCAGCTTAGTTGGCGGACAGGGGTACAATGAGCAGTTCTTC
CDR3 protein: CASSLVGGQGYNEQFF
clone size: -
J gene: TRBJ2-1
V gene: TRBV7-9
D gene: TRBD1

CDR3 DNA: TGTGCCAGTAGTTTCCCGGTAGGGGGAACAACCGGGGAGCTGTTTTTT
CDR3 protein: CASSFPVGGTTGELFF
clone size: -
J gene: TRBJ2-2
V gene: TRBV19
D gene: -

CDR3 DNA: TGCGCCAGCACTCAGCAGGGGGCCTTGAATGAAAAACTGTTTTTT
CDR3 protein: CASTQQGALNEKLFF
clone size: -
J gene: TRBJ1-4
V gene: TRBV4-1
D gene: TRBD1

CDR3 DNA: TGTGCCAGTAGTAAACAGGGGCGCACAGATACGCAGTATTTT
CDR3 protein: CASSKQGRTDTQYF
clone size: -
J gene: TRBJ2-3
V gene: TRBV19
D gene: TRBD1

CDR3 DNA: TGTGCTAGTGGTCCTAGGACTAGCGGGGGTGAGCAGTTCTTC
CDR3 protein: CASGPRTSGGEQFF
clone size: -
J gene: TRBJ2-1
V gene: TRBV12-5
D gene: TRBD2

CDR3 DNA: TGTGCCAGCAGCACCGAAAGGGGACAATATAATTCACCCCTCCACTTT
CDR3 protein: CASSTERGQYNSPLHF
clone size: -
J gene: TRBJ1-6
V gene: TRBV7-6
D gene: -

CDR3 DNA: TGTGCCATCAGTTCCGTCTACGAGCAGTACTTC
CDR3 protein: CAISSVYEQYF
clone size: -
J gene: TRBJ2-7
V gene: TRBV10-3
D gene: -

CDR3 DNA: TGTGCCAGCAGTGCCGGGACAGGGCTTTCGCGTAATTCACCCCTCCACTTT
CDR3 protein: CASSAGTGLSRNSPLHF
clone size: -
J gene: TRBJ1-6
V gene: TRBV6-1
D gene: TRBD1

CDR3 DNA: TGTGCCAGCAGTGTTGGACAGGGAGTAGATGGCTACACCTTC
CDR3 protein: CASSVGQGVDGYTF
clone size: -
J gene: TRBJ1-2
V gene: TRBV6-1
D gene: TRBD1

CDR3 DNA: TGTGCCAGCAGTTATACTACCCAAGGTCGCACTGAAGCTTTCTTT
CDR3 protein: CASSYTTQGRTEAFF
clone size: -
J gene: TRBJ1-1
V gene: TRBV6-5
D gene: -

CDR3 DNA: TGTGCCAGCAGTTTATGGGGGACAGCCTCCTACGAGCAGTACTTC
CDR3 protein: CASSLWGTASYEQYF
clone size: -
J gene: TRBJ2-7
V gene: TRBV28
D gene: TRBD1

CDR3 DNA: TGTGCCAGCAGTTCCAGGGCCTCGGTGACTTTT
CDR3 protein: CASSSRASVTF
clone size: -
J gene: TRBJ2-3
V gene: TRBV27
D gene: -

CDR3 DNA: TGTGCCAGTAGTATAGGGCCCACAGGGATCAATGAGCAGTTCTTC
CDR3 protein: CASSIGPTGINEQFF
clone size: -
J gene: TRBJ2-1
V gene: TRBV19
D gene: -

CDR3 DNA: TGTGCCAGTAGTATAACAGGGACAGGGTACACCGGGGAGCTGTTTTTT
CDR3 protein: CASSITGTGYTGELFF
clone size: -
J gene: TRBJ2-2
V gene: TRBV19
D gene: TRBD1

CDR3 DNA: TGTGCCAGCAGCGTTCAGGGGTATACCGGGGAGCTGTTTTTT
CDR3 protein: CASSVQGYTGELFF
clone size: -
J gene: TRBJ2-2
V gene: TRBV9
D gene: -

CDR3 DNA: TGTGCCAGCAGTGAAGGCGCGTTCAACAGCTATGGCTACACCTTC
CDR3 protein: CASSEGAFNSYGYTF
clone size: -
J gene: TRBJ1-2
V gene: TRBV6-1
D gene: -

CDR3 DNA: TGTGCCATCAGATCCGGGACTAGCGGGATAGGAAGTGAGCAGTTCTTC
CDR3 protein: CAIRSGTSGIGSEQFF
clone size: -
J gene: TRBJ2-1
V gene: TRBV10-3
D gene: TRBD2

CDR3 DNA: TGTGCCAGCAGTACCGGGACTAGCGGGACAGTCAATGAGCAGTTCTTC
CDR3 protein: CASSTGTSGTVNEQFF
clone size: once
J gene: TRBJ2-1
V gene: TRBV27
D gene: TRBD2